The 32 T cell receptor beta chains reported below all come from one sample, sequenced in a study of cytomegalovirus exposure and HLA in healthy donors listed by TCRdb under 2017. Library method: the immunoSEQ multiplex PCR assay. A mixture of 60 forward primers for TCR Vbeta segments and 13 reverse primers for TCR Jbeta segments was used in the multiplex PCR. What TCRdb holds here is the immuneACCESS table cut down to in-frame rearrangements. Part of the clones is not present; checked against another copy, under half of the missing clones reflect an unresolved V gene, and the others are unexplained. The sample table holds over 85,000 clones, of which 86% were seen once. The leading ten clones occupy about 1.8% of the sample. Sequencing used PBMCs. The receptor set was obtained from a man aged 35 to 55 in good health and CMV-seronegative.

V gene TRBV5-4 combines with J gene TRBJ2-2, with TRBD2 as a possible D gene (6 bases). The CDR3 is made up of 15 amino acids. The V end was cut by 5 bases, the J end by 1 base, with 12 bases between. Germline CDR1 and CDR2: SGHNT and YYREEE (reference sequence). CDR3 DNA sequence: TGTGCCAGCAGTAGGGGAGGAGAGAACACCGGGGAGCTGTTTTTT. Its protein is CASSRGGENTGELFF.

This clone was recorded once. The chain links TRBV10-3 to TRBJ2-7, with 8 bases aligning to TRBD1. The ends lost 6 bases at V and 4 bases at J; junction bases unmatched: 8. The CDR3 totals 14 residues. CDR1 is ENHRY and CDR2 is SYGVKD in the germline V gene. CDR3 nucleotide sequence: TGTGCCATCAGCATAGGGACAGGCGATTACGAGCAGTACTTC. Translation: CAISIGTGDYEQYF.

In its sample, this clone was seen once. For the CDR3, the DNA is TGTGCCAGCAAACAGGGCAGCACAGATACGCAGTATTTT. Translation gives CASKQGSTDTQYF. The genes are TRBV6-5 and TRBJ2-3; a possible D gene is TRBD1 (6 bases). CDR1 is MNHEY, CDR2 SVGAGI, per germline. The CDR3 has 13 residues. V gave up 7 bases and J gave up 0 bases, with 8 bases separating them.

The chain recombines TRBV5-1 with TRBJ1-1, with D possibly TRBD1 on 5 matching bases. Between the trimmed V and J ends, which lost 1 base and 0 bases, there was a span of 7 bases. The germline V gene has CDR1 SGHRS and CDR2 YFSETQ. This CDR3 comprises 14 residues. CDR3 amino acids: CASSLQGMNTEAFF. CDR3 DNA: TGCGCCAGCAGCTTGCAGGGAATGAACACTGAAGCTTTCTTT.

The chain recombines TRBV27 with TRBJ2-1; maybe TRBD1 (6 bases). CDR1 is MNHEY, CDR2 SMNVEV, per germline (reference sequence). This CDR3 is built from 15 residues. V gave up 3 bases and J gave up 6 bases, with 15 bases separating them. Here the CDR3 DNA reads TGTGCCAGCAGTTTGAATACTATGGGGGCCAATGAGCAGTTCTTC. It codes for CASSLNTMGANEQFF.

The genes are TRBV19 and TRBJ2-3; D remains ambiguous. The germline gives CDR1 LNHDA, CDR2 SQIVND (reference sequence). The CDR3 has 12 residues. The V gene lost 5 bases and the J gene lost 2 bases, with 5 bases spanning the gap. The CDR3 DNA reads as TGTGCCAGTAGTGGCTTCACAGATACGCAGTATTTT. Its translation is CASSGFTDTQYF. Complete variable domain (other parts from reference TRBV19 and TRBJ2-3): DGGITQSPKYLFRKEGQNVTLSCEQNLNHDAMYWYRQDPGQGLRLIYYSQIVNDFQKGDIAEGYSVSREKKESFPLTVTSAQKNPTAFYLCASSGFTDTQYFGPGTRLTVL.

J is TRBJ2-5 and V is TRBV9; D may be TRBD2 (5 bases). V lost 4 bases and J 7 bases, leaving 20 bases between the germline ends. CDR1 SGDLS and CDR2 YYNGEE come from the germline V gene. The CDR3 loop spans 15 amino acids. The chain's CDR3 is CASSPLATFTGTQYF. For the CDR3, the DNA is TGTGCCAGCAGCCCCCTAGCCACCTTCACGGGGACCCAGTACTTC.

This clone was detected only a few times. The rearrangement joins TRBV19 to TRBJ1-1; tentatively, D is TRBD1 (6 bases). The V end lost 1 base, the J end lost 0 bases, and 15 bases lay between the germline ends. CDR3 length equals 17 residues. CDR1 and CDR2 (germline): LNHDA, SQIVND (reference sequence). DNA of the CDR3: TGTGCCAGTAGTATAGGGTCGGGGGGCAGGATGAACACTGAAGCTTTCTTT. It is translated as CASSIGSGGRMNTEAFF.

With regard to this clone: Other DNA sequences within the sample encode an identical CDR3. The chain links TRBV5-1 to TRBJ1-4, with a possible D match to TRBD1 (6 bases). CDR1 SGHRS and CDR2 YFSETQ come from the germline V gene. There are 14 residues in the CDR3. Deletions cut 0 bases from V and 4 bases from J, with 7 bases between. This CDR3 is CASSLGGGNEKLFF. CDR3 bases: TGCGCCAGCAGCTTGGGAGGGGGTAATGAAAAACTGTTTTTT.

The rearrangement joins TRBV27 to TRBJ1-2; the match to TRBD1 covers 10 bases. The germline V gene has CDR1 MNHEY and CDR2 SMNVEV (reference sequence). The CDR3 is 15 amino acids. V lost 2 bases to trimming and J lost 4 bases; unmatched junction nucleotides: 4. The CDR3 loop reads CASSLRTGGLYGYTF. The CDR3 bases are TGTGCCAGCAGTTTACGGACAGGGGGACTCTATGGCTACACCTTC.

The chain's CDR3 is CASSLKDRGLGTEAFF. CDR3 sequence (DNA): TGCGCCAGCAGCTTGAAGGACAGGGGGCTTGGGACTGAAGCTTTCTTT. V gene TRBV5-1 combines with J gene TRBJ1-1; 11 positions match TRBD1. After removal of 1 base from V and 5 bases from J, the junction contained 7 bases not matched to a gene. In germline, CDR1 is SGHRS, CDR2 YFSETQ. The CDR3 has 16 residues.

This clone was seen only a few times. The J gene is TRBJ2-2, the V gene TRBV4-3; the D gene is possibly TRBD1 (6 bases). The CDR3 is 15 residues long. Germline lookup yields CDR1 LGHNA and CDR2 YSLEER. V dropped 2 bases and J dropped 4 bases, with 11 bases sitting between them. The CDR3 coding sequence is TGCGCCAGCAGCCAAAAAAGAGGGGGCACCGGGGAGCTGTTTTTT. Encoded protein: CASSQKRGGTGELFF.

The chain carries TRBV18 and TRBJ1-1; D uncertain. This CDR3 region has 11 residues. Germline V lookup: CDR1 KGHSH, CDR2 LQKENI. Trimming cost V 6 bases and J 2 bases, with 4 bases left between them. The chain's CDR3 is CASSHNTEAFF. CDR3 sequence (DNA): TGTGCCAGCTCCCATAACACTGAAGCTTTCTTT.

This chain links TRBV6-5 with TRBJ1-3; D might be TRBD1 (5 bases). Germline lookup yields CDR1 MNHEY and CDR2 SVGAGI. The CDR3 covers 16 residues. V was cut by 0 bases and J by 0 bases, with 9 bases left in between. For the CDR3, the DNA is TGTGCCAGCAGTTACTCACAGGCGACCTCTGGAAACACCATATATTTT. Amino acids: CASSYSQATSGNTIYF.

The chain has TRBV9 and TRBJ2-7, with 9 bases matching TRBD2. Germline V gene lookup returns CDR1 SGDLS and CDR2 YYNGEE. The CDR3 is 13 residues long. V was pared by 3 bases and J by 7 bases, with 5 bases of the junction left unmatched. CDR3 residues: CASSAGLAREQYF. CDR3 in DNA: TGTGCCAGCAGCGCCGGACTAGCGCGGGAGCAGTACTTC.

This sequence joins TRBV10-3 and TRBJ1-1; D gene unclear. Germline-derived CDR1 and CDR2 are ENHRY and SYGVKD. CDR3 size: 11 residues. The ends were cut back, 7 bases at V and 5 bases at J, with 8 bases in the middle. This CDR3 is CAITSGTEAFF. CDR3 in DNA: TGTGCCATCACCTCGGGGACTGAAGCTTTCTTT.

CDR3 amino acids: CASSLFTGGAWGYTF. CDR3 nucleotide sequence: TGTGCCAGCAGTTTATTTACAGGGGGGGCGTGGGGCTACACCTTC. The chain uses TRBV28 and TRBJ1-2; 8 bases are a match to TRBD1. Germline CDR1 and CDR2: MDHEN and SYDVKM. The V and J ends lost 1 base and 8 bases, in that order; junction bases with no gene match: 9. CDR3 length equals 15 residues.

The chain is built from TRBV28 and TRBJ2-1; 12 nucleotides line up with TRBD2. J was trimmed by 9 bases and V by 5 bases; bases with no gene match: 8. The CDR3 runs 15 residues. CDR1 MDHEN and CDR2 SYDVKM come from the germline V gene. The CDR3 bases are TGTGCCAGCAGTCCATCTAGCGGGGGGGCCTTTGAGCAGTTCTTC. It yields the protein CASSPSSGGAFEQFF.

The gene calls are TRBV27 and TRBJ1-4, with a tentative D call TRBD1 (5 bases). Germline V gene lookup returns CDR1 MNHEY and CDR2 SMNVEV (reference sequence). The CDR3 covers 12 residues. V was cut by 6 bases and J by 11 bases, with 13 bases left in between. The CDR3 DNA follows: TGTGCCAGCAGCCGGGACTTCAGCAAACTGTTTTTT. As protein: CASSRDFSKLFF.

This chain connects TRBV28 to TRBJ2-3, with D tentatively TRBD1 (5 bases). The CDR3 length is 12 residues. Germline assignment: CDR1 MDHEN and CDR2 SYDVKM. V lost 5 bases and J 6 bases, leaving 9 bases between the germline ends. The CDR3, as DNA: TGTGCCAGCAGTCAGGGAAAGGATACGCAGTATTTT. The encoded protein is CASSQGKDTQYF.

This clone was counted once. V is TRBV6-5 and J is TRBJ2-7; D is unclear. CDR1 and CDR2 from the germline V gene are MNHEY and SVGAGI. The V end was cut by 0 bases, the J end by 0 bases, with 12 bases between. There are 16 residues in the CDR3. This CDR3 is CASSYSTPLGSYEQYF. CDR3 DNA sequence: TGTGCCAGCAGTTACTCGACGCCTCTAGGCTCCTACGAGCAGTACTTC.

The J gene is TRBJ1-1, the V gene TRBV6-4; 9 bases fit TRBD1. The ends lost 4 bases at V and 7 bases at J; junction bases unmatched: 10. The CDR3 is made up of 15 amino acids. Germline V gives CDR1 MRHNA, CDR2 SNTAGT. The CDR3 loop reads CASSVTPGTGFEAFF. CDR3 in DNA: TGTGCCAGCAGTGTTACTCCCGGGACAGGGTTTGAAGCTTTCTTT.

The V call is TRBV5-1, the J call TRBJ2-1, with a tentative D call TRBD2 (8 bases). Germline CDR1 SGHRS, CDR2 YFSETQ. V lost 0 bases and J 0 bases, leaving 28 bases between the germline ends. The CDR3 runs to 22 residues. Written as DNA, the CDR3 is TGCGCCAGCAGCTTGGGCCGGAGGGGGCGGGGGGTTCTACCCAGCTCCTACAATGAGCAGTTCTTC. It codes for CASSLGRRGRGVLPSSYNEQFF.

The DNA for the CDR3 is TGTGCCAGCAGTTCAGGTGGCCGTGGAGCTTTCTTT. Its protein product is CASSSGGRGAFF. The gene calls are TRBV28 and TRBJ1-1; D unclear. The CDR3 extends over 12 amino acids. From germline, CDR1 is MDHEN and CDR2 SYDVKM. V was cut by 4 bases and J by 10 bases, with 13 bases left in between.

This clone has only one observation. The CDR3 region has the DNA TGCAGCGTTGCTGGACAGAGCACAGATACGCAGTATTTT. It yields the protein CSVAGQSTDTQYF. The rearrangement links TRBV29-1 to TRBJ2-3, with TRBD1 as a possible D gene (6 bases). Germline CDR1 SQVTM, CDR2 ANQGSEA. This CDR3 has 13 residues. Trimming removed 4 bases from V and 0 bases from J, with 8 bases in between.

The V gene is TRBV27, the J gene TRBJ1-6; D may be TRBD1 (6 bases). The CDR3 has 18 residues. V lost 6 bases and J lost 0, with 18 bases in between. Germline-derived CDR1 and CDR2 are MNHEY and SMNVEV (reference sequence). The chain's CDR3 is CASSSWQGTSSYNSPLHF. The CDR3 region has the DNA TGTGCCAGCAGCTCTTGGCAGGGGACGAGCTCCTATAATTCACCCCTCCACTTT.

The chain joins TRBV28 to TRBJ1-2; D is perhaps TRBD1 (6 bases). Trimming shortened V by 8 bases and J by 8 bases, and 15 bases separated the two germline ends. This CDR3 has 12 residues. The germline CDR1 and CDR2 sequences are MDHEN and SYDVKM. Here the CDR3 reads CASGGDTRGYTF. The CDR3, as DNA: TGTGCCAGCGGTGGGGACACACGGGGCTACACCTTC.

This chain uses TRBV11-2 with TRBJ1-1, with TRBD1 as a possible D gene (6 bases). V was shortened by 5 bases and J by 3 bases, with 10 bases between the two germline ends. The CDR3 runs 13 residues. CDR1 is SGHAT, CDR2 FQNNGV, per germline. The CDR3 loop is CASSTQGYTEAFF. In DNA, the CDR3 is TGTGCCAGCAGCACTCAGGGGTACACTGAAGCTTTCTTT. Based on the CDR3 plus reference TRBV11-2 and TRBJ1-1, the full variable domain is EAGVAQSPRYKIIEKRQSVAFWCNPISGHATLYWYQQILGQGPKLLIQFQNNGVVDDSQLPKDRFSAERLKGVDSTLKIQPAKLEDSAVYLCASSTQGYTEAFFGQGTRLTVV.

The chain combines TRBV6-5 with TRBJ2-7, with TRBD2 identical over 9 bases. The length of the CDR3 is 14 residues. Trimming took 6 bases from V and 5 from J; bases not matched to a gene: 8. The germline V gene encodes CDR1 MNHEY and CDR2 SVGAGI. The CDR3 reads CASSTVAGDHEQYF. The CDR3 DNA sequence: TGTGCCAGCAGCACTGTAGCGGGGGATCACGAGCAGTACTTC.

V is TRBV30 and J is TRBJ2-7; 7 bases are shared with TRBD1. Germline V gene lookup returns CDR1 GTSNPN and CDR2 SVGIG (reference sequence). After removal of 0 bases from V and 7 bases from J, the junction contained 9 bases not matched to a gene. The CDR3 extends over 14 amino acids. CDR3 amino acids: CAWSVQGRTGEQYF. The CDR3 nucleotides read TGTGCCTGGAGTGTACAGGGGCGGACGGGGGAGCAGTACTTC. The variable domain in full, completed from reference TRBV30 and TRBJ2-7, reads SQTIHQWPATLVQPVGSPLSLECTVEGTSNPNLYWYRQAAGRGLQLLFYSVGIGQISSEVPQNLSASRPQDRQFILSSKKLLLSDSGFYLCAWSVQGRTGEQYFGPGTRLTVT.

The chain carries TRBV15 and TRBJ1-6; D is undetermined. From germline, CDR1 is LNHNV and CDR2 YYDKDF (reference sequence). V lost 7 bases, J lost 4 bases, and 8 bases lay in between. CDR3 length equals 13 residues. The CDR3 region is CATTGGYNSPLHF. Written as DNA, the CDR3 is TGTGCCACCACCGGAGGGTATAATTCACCCCTCCACTTT.

This chain joins TRBV4-3 and TRBJ1-4; 7 bases are shared with TRBD1. The CDR3 has 14 residues. The junction had 6 bases not matched to a gene; V was cut back by 4 bases and J by 7 bases. Germline lookup yields CDR1 LGHNA and CDR2 YSLEER. This chain's CDR3 is CASSLQGRPEKLFF. In nucleotides, the CDR3 is TGCGCCAGCAGCCTACAGGGGAGACCTGAAAAACTGTTTTTT.